Below, 14 T cell receptor beta chains from the same sample are listed, as sequenced in a study of early T cells in non-severe SARS-CoV-2 infection. TCRdb re-analysed the 5' RACE reads in MiXCR, keeping a single row per CDR3 protein. The sample carries 85,000 to 100,000 distinct CDR3 sequences, about 11% recorded once. Sequenced sample: whole blood. These receptors all come from an adult who was a healthcare worker with PCR-confirmed SARS-CoV-2 infection or an uninfected control (not recorded which).

This chain uses TRBV19 with TRBJ2-7; D remains unclear. CDR1 LNHDA and CDR2 SQIVND come from the germline V gene (reference sequence). Trimming cost V 4 bases and J 3 bases, with 10 bases left between them. This CDR3 region has 13 residues. Here the CDR3 DNA reads TGTGCCAGTAGTAGTCCCGAGAACTACGAGCAGTACTTC. This sequence encodes CASSSPENYEQYF. The full variable domain, in which reference TRBV19 and TRBJ2-7 provide the parts outside the CDR3, is DGGITQSPKYLFRKEGQNVTLSCEQNLNHDAMYWYRQDPGQGLRLIYYSQIVNDFQKGDIAEGYSVSREKKESFPLTVTSAQKNPTAFYLCASSSPENYEQYFGPGTRLTVT.

The chain uses TRBV20-1 and TRBJ1-6; a weak D match, TRBD1 (6 bases). The germline gives CDR1 DFQATT, CDR2 SNEGSKA (reference sequence). The length of the CDR3 is 14 residues. The ends were cut back, 3 bases at V and 8 bases at J, with 14 bases in the middle. CDR3 nucleotides: TGCAGTGCTAGTCGGGACATGCCCTATTCACCCCTCCACTTT. Residues: CSASRDMPYSPLHF.

This clonotype is medium-sized within its sample. J is TRBJ2-3 and V is TRBV2; 7 bases are a match to TRBD1. The germline gives CDR1 SNHLY, CDR2 FYNNEI. V dropped 4 bases and J dropped 0; count of bases not matched to a gene: 4. The CDR3 totals 15 residues. CDR3 amino acids: CASSGGTASTDTQYF. For the CDR3, the DNA is TGTGCCAGCAGTGGAGGGACAGCTAGCACAGATACGCAGTATTTT.

This clonotype has a count of ten or more. V gene TRBV27 combines with J gene TRBJ1-2, with a possible D match to TRBD1 (6 bases). The CDR3 sequence is 17 residues long. CDR1 is MNHEY, CDR2 SMNVEV, per germline (reference sequence). V lost 5 bases to trimming and J lost 1 base, with 20 bases between them. Here the CDR3 reads CASSQEAGDPINYGYTF. In DNA form, the CDR3 reads TGTGCCAGCAGTCAAGAGGCAGGGGACCCCATTAACTATGGCTACACCTTC.

This clonotype occurred a few times. This chain uses TRBV3-1 with TRBJ1-1; a weak D match, TRBD1 (5 bases). There are 16 residues in the CDR3. V lost 5 bases and J 1 base, leaving 17 bases between the germline ends. The V gene's germline CDR1 is LGHDT and CDR2 YNNKEL (reference sequence). The chain's CDR3 is CASSGLSGPPNTEAFF. The CDR3 region has the DNA TGTGCCAGCAGCGGACTTTCAGGGCCCCCGAACACTGAAGCTTTCTTT.

This rearrangement joins TRBV5-1 to TRBJ2-5; no clear D gene. This CDR3 region has 10 residues. V was clipped by 7 bases and J by 5 bases, with 6 bases between them. Germline CDR1 is SGHRS and CDR2 is YFSETQ. This chain's CDR3 is CASAEETQYF. The DNA for the CDR3 is TGCGCCAGCGCCGAGGAGACCCAGTACTTC.

This clonotype was seen at least ten times. V and J are TRBV11-2 and TRBJ2-7, with 14 bases fitting TRBD2. The length of the CDR3 is 16 residues. The V gene end was trimmed by 6 bases and the J gene end by 0 bases; junction bases not matched to a gene: 4. CDR1 and CDR2 (germline): SGHAT, FQNNGV. CDR3 amino acids: CASRGLAGAYSYEQYF. The CDR3, as DNA: TGTGCCAGCAGGGGACTAGCGGGAGCCTACTCCTACGAGCAGTACTTC.

This clonotype showed up many times. This chain joins TRBV20-1 and TRBJ1-4; the match to TRBD1 covers 10 bases. CDR3 length: 13 amino acids. The germline V gene encodes CDR1 DFQATT and CDR2 SNEGSKA (reference sequence). V lost 5 bases, J lost 7 bases, and 4 bases stayed unmatched. The CDR3 DNA is TGCAGTGCTTGGACAGGGGGATTTGAAAAACTGTTTTTT. Its protein is CSAWTGGFEKLFF.

In its sample, this clonotype was seen many times. The chain joins TRBV20-1 to TRBJ2-5; 10 nucleotides align to TRBD2. Per the germline V gene, CDR1 is DFQATT and CDR2 is SNEGSKA (reference sequence). The length of the CDR3 is 13 residues. With 6 bases clipped from V and 2 bases from J, the junction kept 3 bases outside the gene matches. The CDR3 is CSAIAGGQETQYF. DNA for the CDR3: TGCAGTGCAATAGCGGGAGGACAAGAGACCCAGTACTTC.

This clonotype was counted a single time. The CDR3 DNA reads TGTGCCAGCAGTTTAAGGGAGGGTCGCGAGCAGTACTTC. Its protein is CASSLREGREQYF. The J gene is TRBJ2-7, the V gene TRBV27, with 7 positions matching TRBD2. With V trimmed by 2 bases and J by 6 bases, 4 bases remained unmatched. From germline, CDR1 is MNHEY and CDR2 SMNVEV (reference sequence). The length of the CDR3 is 13 residues.

This clonotype was recorded at least ten times. The gene calls are TRBV29-1 and TRBJ2-6; D uncertain. The CDR3 totals 12 residues. Trimming took off 7 bases at V and 1 base at J, with 5 bases between the two ends. Germline V gene lookup returns CDR1 SQVTM and CDR2 ANQGSEA. The CDR3 coding sequence is TGCAGCGCAAAGTCTGGGGCCAACGTCCTGACTTTC. The encoded protein is CSAKSGANVLTF.

This clonotype showed up just a few times. The chain combines TRBV7-9 with TRBJ2-3, with 13 bases that match TRBD2. Unmatched junction bases numbered 10, after V lost 5 bases and J lost 5 bases. Germline-derived CDR1 and CDR2 are SEHNR and FQNEAQ (reference sequence). This CDR3 contains 17 residues. CDR3 bases: TGTGCCAGCAGCCCGGGACTAGCGGGATTCTATGAAGATACGCAGTATTTT. It translates to CASSPGLAGFYEDTQYF.

V gene TRBV20-1 combines with J gene TRBJ2-7; weak D call: TRBD2 (5 bases). CDR1 and CDR2 (germline): DFQATT, SNEGSKA (reference sequence). The CDR3 contains 14 residues. Trimming stripped 2 bases from V and 0 bases from J, with 11 bases between. The CDR3 coding sequence is TGCAGTGCTAGAAGGGCGGGCACCTCCTACGAGCAGTACTTC. Translating it yields CSARRAGTSYEQYF.

This clonotype was recorded at least ten times. A junction boundary mismatches the germline segment, possibly from a read error. The chain couples TRBV12-3 or TRBV12-4 to TRBJ1-3; D unclear. The CDR3 contains 11 residues. In DNA, the CDR3 is TGTGCCAGCACCACACCCCAACAAAGGAATTTT. This sequence encodes CASTTPQQRNF.